This T cell receptor (beta chain) is from a study of cytomegalovirus exposure and HLA in healthy donors. With respect to this clone: Its antigen is as yet unknown.

Profiled with immunoSEQ multiplex PCR; TCRdb holds only in-frame clones, not every one. The sample records roughly 220,000 clones, around nine tenths being singletons. The CDR3 has 14 amino acids. From germline, CDR1 is MNHEY and CDR2 SMNVEV (reference sequence). Trimming pared 2 bases from V and 8 bases from J, leaving 12 bases between. Study results and limitations: Generally TCR sequences proved uncommon, though certain public TCRs appeared in numerous donors. Per published reports, the classifier diagnosed cytomegalovirus status with high specificity and sensitivity. The listing of 150 or so TCR beta chains classed them as cytomegalovirus-associated.

The chain uses TRBV27 and TRBJ1-4, with D possibly matching TRBD1 (6 bases). Sequenced input: PBMCs. This sequence was found in a woman between 18 and 30 years old in good health and CMV-seronegative. DNA for the CDR3: TGTGCCAGCAGTTTAGGGGGCTCCGGAGAAAAACTGTTTTTT. This encodes CASSLGGSGEKLFF.